This entry lists 5 T cell receptor beta chains sequenced from one sample in a study of T cells after yellow fever vaccination. Each CDR3 protein gets one entry after TCRdb re-called the 5' RACE reads with MiXCR. This sample has 200,000 to 300,000 distinct CDR3 sequences, with 6.5% to 7.5% found just once. Sequences were derived from CD4+ T cells sorted from PBMCs, sampled on the day of the yellow fever booster vaccination. Every receptor here comes from a young man who received the YFV17D yellow fever vaccine.

This chain connects TRBV7-9 to TRBJ2-7; 11 bases match TRBD1. Trimming at V came to 2 bases and at J to 5 bases, leaving 5 bases not matched to a gene. CDR3 length: 15 amino acids. Germline assignment: CDR1 SEHNR and CDR2 FQNEAQ (reference sequence). CDR3 nucleotides: TGTGCCAGCAGCTTAAGGGACAGGGGGTTCCACGAGCAGTACTTC. Translated: CASSLRDRGFHEQYF.

There are a few counts of this clonotype. This chain joins TRBV4-3 and TRBJ2-7; a weak D match, TRBD1 (6 bases). The V gene lost 0 bases and the J gene lost 2 bases, with 8 bases spanning the gap. Germline V gene data show CDR1 as LGHNA and CDR2 as YSLEER. This CDR3 has 14 amino acids. CDR3 in DNA: TGCGCCAGCAGCCAAGATCAGGGGCCCTACGAGCAGTACTTC. Amino acids: CASSQDQGPYEQYF.

This clonotype was counted many times. The chain carries TRBV29-1 and TRBJ2-1, with 7 bases aligning to TRBD2. This CDR3 contains 17 residues. V trimming: 4 bases; J trimming: 2 bases; junction bases outside the gene matches: 14. The V gene's germline CDR1 is SQVTM and CDR2 ANQGSEA. In DNA form, the CDR3 reads TGCAGCGTTGTGGGAGGGGCAACGAGCGGTACCTACAATGAGCAGTTCTTC. This codes for CSVVGGATSGTYNEQFF.

This clonotype came up many times. V usage is TRBV12-3 or TRBV12-4 and J usage is TRBJ2-3; the D is unclear. Trimming removed 6 bases at V and 0 bases at J, with 10 bases between. CDR3 length equals 14 residues. CDR3 in DNA: TGTGCCAGCAGGTTCCGTGCTAGCACAGATACGCAGTATTTT. Protein sequence: CASRFRASTDTQYF.

This clonotype came up many times. This chain uses TRBV12-3 or TRBV12-4 with TRBJ2-7; 11 bases fit TRBD1. CDR3 length: 17 amino acids. V gave up 7 bases and J gave up 3 bases; unmatched junction bases: 14. CDR3 in DNA: TGTGCCAGCAATCTTAGGGGCCCCGGGACAGGGGGCTACGAGCAGTACTTC. Its protein is CASNLRGPGTGGYEQYF.